The 7 T cell receptor beta chains below were found in one sample sequenced in a study of glioma-infiltrating T cells after dendritic cell vaccination. Clones were read by immunoSEQ multiplex PCR, and TCRdb kept only the in-frame ones, dropping some. The data hold over 75,000 clones, with around four fifths observed a single time. Time point denoted: after dendritic cell vaccination, including at tumor progression/relapse. Specimen: blood, collected after dendritic cell vaccination. Receptor source: a human donor with glioblastoma.

The gene calls are TRBV28 and TRBJ2-7, with D perhaps TRBD2 (6 bases). V was shortened by 8 bases and J by 0 bases, with 14 bases between the two germline ends. This CDR3 region has 14 residues. CDR1 is MDHEN and CDR2 is SYDVKM in the germline V gene. The CDR3: CASRSGTVSYEQYV. The CDR3, as DNA: TGTGCCAGCCGCTCGGGGACTGTCTCCTACGAGCAGTACGTC.

This clone showed up many times. V is TRBV6-6 and J is TRBJ2-7; 13 nucleotides align to TRBD2. The CDR3 has 16 residues. The germline CDR1 and CDR2 sequences are MNHNY and SVGAGI (reference sequence). Germline trimming cut 2 bases from V and 2 bases from J; bases unmatched to any gene: 3. The CDR3, as DNA: TGTGCCAGCAGTTACCTCGGACTAGCGGGAGCCTACGAGCAGTACGTC. It translates to CASSYLGLAGAYEQYV.

This clone appeared once. The V and J genes are TRBV25-1 and TRBJ1-5; 9 bases line up with TRBD1. Trimming at V came to 3 bases and at J to 7 bases, leaving 4 bases not matched to a gene. Germline V CDR1 and CDR2: MGHDK, SYGVNS. The CDR3 contains 14 residues. The CDR3 is CASSDDRGGQPQHF. Here the CDR3 DNA reads TGTGCCAGCAGTGACGACAGGGGGGGGCAGCCCCAGCATTTT.

V gene TRBV15 combines with J gene TRBJ2-2; D is perhaps TRBD2 (5 bases). The CDR3 extends over 19 amino acids. Trimming removed 2 bases from V and 0 bases from J, with 19 bases in between. Germline V CDR1 and CDR2: LNHNV, YYDKDF (reference sequence). The CDR3 is CATSRPSRSQGPNTGELFF. The CDR3 DNA reads as TGTGCCACCAGCAGACCTAGCCGAAGCCAAGGGCCGAACACCGGGGAGCTGTTTTTT.

The chain uses TRBV10-1 and TRBJ2-5, with TRBD1 matching over 8 bases. With V trimmed by 5 bases and J by 1 base, 0 bases remained unmatched. This CDR3 has 13 amino acids. Germline V gene sequence: CDR1 WNHNN, CDR2 SYGVQD (reference sequence). The CDR3 is CASSTGGQETQYF. CDR3 DNA sequence: TGCGCCAGCAGTACAGGGGGCCAAGAGACCCAGTACTTC.

The chain recombines TRBV6-6 with TRBJ2-5, with 10 bases that match TRBD2. J lost 8 bases, V lost 5 bases, and 5 bases had no gene match. This CDR3 region has 13 residues. The germline CDR1 and CDR2 sequences are MNHNY and SVGAGI (reference sequence). CDR3 nucleotides: TGTGCCAGCAGTAGCGGGGGGGCCATTACCCAGTACTTC. Encoded protein: CASSSGGAITQYF.

The chain carries TRBV5-1 and TRBJ1-4; perhaps TRBD1 as D (5 bases). The length of the CDR3 is 14 residues. The germline V and J ends were trimmed by 5 bases and 4 bases, with 12 bases remaining between them. Germline CDR1 SGHRS, CDR2 YFSETQ. The CDR3 DNA follows: TGCGCCAGCAGACCCGGGACTAGTAATGAAAAACTGTTTTTT. Protein: CASRPGTSNEKLFF.